One and the same sample provided the 20 T cell receptor beta chains below, sequenced in a study of blood T cell repertoires in COVID-19. This table comes from immunoSEQ multiplex PCR, and its TCRdb copy is limited to in-frame clones, with some not included. This sample has 350,000 or so clones, with about nine tenths found just once. Material: PBMCs or T cells enriched from blood (not recorded which). These receptors all stem from a woman in her 30s who had been exposed to COVID-19.

This chain uses TRBV7-6 with TRBJ1-5; a weak D match, TRBD1 (5 bases). The length of the CDR3 is 15 residues. Germline CDR1 SGHVS, CDR2 FNYEAQ. The germline V and J ends were trimmed by 1 base and 6 bases, with 13 bases remaining between them. The CDR3 loop is CASSLDRRQTQPQHF. The CDR3 coding sequence is TGTGCCAGCAGCTTAGACAGGCGGCAGACTCAGCCCCAGCATTTT.

This clone was seen just once. The genes are TRBV28 and TRBJ1-2; 8 nucleotides align to TRBD1. Per germline, CDR1 MDHEN and CDR2 SYDVKM. The J segment lost 4 bases and the V segment lost 4 bases, leaving 5 bases of the junction unmatched. CDR3 length: 14 amino acids. CDR3 loop: CASSSSGTGYGYTF. As DNA, the CDR3 is TGTGCCAGCAGTTCCTCTGGGACAGGCTATGGCTACACCTTC.

The chain is built from TRBV5-1 and TRBJ2-1; 14 nucleotides match TRBD2. V trimming: 4 bases; J trimming: 5 bases; junction bases outside the gene matches: 8. Germline values: CDR1 SGHRS, CDR2 YFSETQ. This CDR3 spans 17 amino acids. The CDR3 sequence is CASSPGTSGSVNNEQFF. The CDR3 coding sequence is TGCGCCAGCAGCCCCGGGACTAGCGGGAGTGTCAACAATGAGCAGTTCTTC.

This clone appeared a few times. CDR3 nucleotides: TGTGCCAGTAGTATTGCGGGACTAGCGGGAGCTGAGCAGTTCTTC. Translated: CASSIAGLAGAEQFF. V usage is TRBV19 and J usage is TRBJ2-1; TRBD2 matches at 14 bases. This CDR3 comprises 15 residues. Trimming removed 3 bases from V and 9 bases from J; junction bases left unmatched: 4. Germline CDR1 LNHDA, CDR2 SQIVND (reference sequence).

The gene calls are TRBV10-3 and TRBJ1-2; 9 bases match TRBD1. Trimming cost V 3 bases and J 7 bases; bases outside gene matches: 6. The CDR3 covers 14 residues. Germline V CDR1 and CDR2: ENHRY, SYGVKD. The DNA of the CDR3 is TGTGCCATCAGTGAATCTACAGGGGGCATTGGCTACACCTTC. As protein: CAISESTGGIGYTF.

The chain combines TRBV10-3 with TRBJ2-7; 10 bases are shared with TRBD2. This CDR3 comprises 17 residues. Germline V CDR1 and CDR2: ENHRY, SYGVKD. With V trimmed by 6 bases and J by 2 bases, 13 bases remained unmatched. As DNA, the CDR3 is TGTGCCATCAGCTGGACTAGCGGTCCAACGGGGGCCTACGAGCAGTACTTC. Its translation is CAISWTSGPTGAYEQYF.

The chain carries TRBV6-1 and TRBJ1-2; 9 bases fit TRBD1. Trimming took 1 base from V and 6 from J; bases not matched to a gene: 6. The CDR3 sequence is 15 residues long. Germline V gives CDR1 MNHNS, CDR2 SASEGT. CDR3 loop: CASSEVVRDRDGYTF. CDR3 in DNA: TGTGCCAGCAGTGAAGTGGTGCGGGACAGGGATGGCTACACCTTC.

The V and J genes are TRBV4-2 and TRBJ2-3; 12 bases fit TRBD2. Germline CDR1 reads LGHNA; CDR2 reads YNFKEQ. The CDR3 consists of 15 residues. V was clipped by 5 bases and J by 6 bases; unmatched bases: 6. CDR3 amino acids: CASSGSLAGGDTQYF. CDR3 DNA sequence: TGTGCCAGCAGCGGGTCACTAGCGGGAGGCGATACGCAGTATTTT.

This clone was recorded a few times. The chain uses TRBV9 and TRBJ1-5; 8 nucleotides match TRBD1. This CDR3 is 14 amino acids long. Germline V gene data show CDR1 as SGDLS and CDR2 as YYNGEE. Germline trimming cut 0 bases from V and 6 bases from J; bases unmatched to any gene: 2. CDR3 in amino acids: CASSVAGGIQPQHF. The CDR3 DNA sequence: TGTGCCAGCAGCGTAGCAGGGGGCATTCAGCCCCAGCATTTT. Full variable domain (missing parts from reference TRBV9 and TRBJ1-5): DSGVTQTPKHLITATGQRVTLRCSPRSGDLSVYWYQQSLDQGLQFLIQYYNGEERAKGNILERFSAQQFPDLHSELNLSSLELGDSALYFCASSVAGGIQPQHFGDGTRLSIL.

The CDR3 protein is CAWSTRGLAKNIQYF. DNA for the CDR3: TGTGCCTGGAGTACCCGAGGTCTAGCCAAAAACATTCAGTACTTC. The rearrangement uses TRBV30 and TRBJ2-4; D gene unclear. This CDR3 is 15 amino acids long. Per germline, CDR1 GTSNPN and CDR2 SVGIG (reference sequence). With 2 bases removed from V and 0 bases from J, the gap between germline ends came to 11 bases.

The V call is TRBV19, the J call TRBJ1-1; no definite D call. CDR1 is LNHDA and CDR2 is SQIVND in the germline V gene (reference sequence). V was pared by 5 bases and J by 3 bases, with 13 bases between. The CDR3 has 14 amino acids. CDR3 loop: CASSPPHRDTEAFF. In nucleotides, the CDR3 is TGTGCCAGTAGTCCCCCACACCGTGACACTGAAGCTTTCTTT.

The V gene is TRBV6-4, the J gene TRBJ2-2; TRBD2 is a possible D gene (7 bases). Trimming stripped 2 bases from V and 4 bases from J, with 14 bases between. CDR3 length: 16 amino acids. Germline-derived CDR1 and CDR2 are MRHNA and SNTAGT. Here the CDR3 DNA reads TGTGCCAGCAGTGACGGGGGCGGGAGTCTCACCGGGGAGCTGTTTTTT. Protein: CASSDGGGSLTGELFF.

This clone was counted only a few times. The V gene is TRBV19, the J gene TRBJ1-1, with 9 nucleotides matching TRBD1. The V gene's germline CDR1 is LNHDA and CDR2 SQIVND (reference sequence). Trimming took 7 bases from V and 1 from J; bases not matched to a gene: 7. The CDR3 is 15 residues long. The CDR3 here is CASTSRTGENTEAFF. As DNA, the CDR3 is TGTGCCAGTACAAGCAGGACAGGGGAGAACACTGAAGCTTTCTTT.

Ten or more counts support this clone. The J gene is TRBJ2-2, the V gene TRBV3-1 (or the pseudogene TRBV3-2); 11 bases map to TRBD2. Germline V lookup: CDR1 LGHDT, CDR2 YNNKEL (reference sequence). V was pared by 4 bases and J by 7 bases, with 11 bases of the junction left unmatched. CDR3 length equals 17 residues. In nucleotides, the CDR3 is TGTGCCAGCAGCCCCCTTTCTAGCGGGAGGTATCACGGGGAGCTGTTTTTT. Encoded protein: CASSPLSSGRYHGELFF.

V gene TRBV24-1 combines with J gene TRBJ2-1; 12 bases agree with TRBD1. The CDR3 length is 16 residues. V trimming: 3 bases; J trimming: 9 bases; junction bases outside the gene matches: 8. CDR1 KGHDR and CDR2 SFDVKD come from the germline V gene. CDR3 nucleotides: TGTGCCACCAGTGATCCCCGGGACAGGGGGCGTCTTGAGCAGTTCTTC. This sequence encodes CATSDPRDRGRLEQFF.

This chain joins TRBV29-1 and TRBJ1-2, with 7 bases aligning to TRBD1. Germline assignment: CDR1 SQVTM and CDR2 ANQGSEA. This CDR3 has 12 residues. V trimming: 0 bases; J trimming: 7 bases; junction bases outside the gene matches: 2. The DNA of the CDR3 is TGCAGCGTTGAAGAATACAGGGGTGGCTACACCTTC. Its protein is CSVEEYRGGYTF.

The J gene is TRBJ2-3, the V gene TRBV12-3 or TRBV12-4, with TRBD1 as a possible D gene (5 bases). V shed 6 bases and J shed 8 bases, with 15 bases lying between them. CDR3 length: 13 amino acids. CDR3 loop: CASSPLTESTQYF. The DNA for the CDR3 is TGTGCCAGCAGCCCGTTGACAGAGAGTACGCAGTATTTT.

The CDR3 DNA reads as TGTGCCAGCAGCCCAGGGGGCCTTGAAGCTTTCTTT. It encodes CASSPGGLEAFF. The V gene is TRBV6-6, the J gene TRBJ1-1, with 8 bases matching TRBD1. The V gene's germline CDR1 is MNHNY and CDR2 SVGAGI (reference sequence). V lost 6 bases, J lost 7 bases, and 4 bases stayed unmatched. This CDR3 is 12 amino acids long.

The chain carries TRBV5-1 and TRBJ2-2; 10 bases map to TRBD1. Germline trimming cut 1 base from V and 3 bases from J; bases unmatched to any gene: 6. The CDR3 consists of 17 residues. Germline V gene sequence: CDR1 SGHRS, CDR2 YFSETQ. CDR3 loop: CASSLSPTGGYTGELFF. The CDR3, as DNA: TGCGCCAGCAGCTTGTCCCCGACAGGGGGCTACACCGGGGAGCTGTTTTTT.

J is TRBJ2-7 and V is TRBV28; D perhaps matches TRBD1 (6 bases). The germline V gene encodes CDR1 MDHEN and CDR2 SYDVKM. The CDR3 length is 14 residues. Trimming removed 5 bases at V and 4 bases at J, with 15 bases between. As DNA, the CDR3 is TGTGCCAGCAGTCCCCCCCAGGGGCGGTACGAGCAGTACTTC. Its translation: CASSPPQGRYEQYF.